This T cell receptor beta chain was identified in a study of cytotoxic CD8 clonotypes in ibrutinib-treated CLL (dated by TCRdb to the early 2020s). Background on the whole study: The cohort included some 14 treatment-naive and eleven to twelve relapsed/refractory patients; around 17 were IGHV unmutated. On average, each sample yielded approximately 250,000 productive templates and 94,082 productive rearrangements. The response samples were drawn at a median of roughly eleven months into treatment, with a range of about 6 to 36 months. Responses were partial in around 25 patients and complete in 2; after median around 72 months follow-up, about 14 stayed in remission and about 12 progressed. Every sample from remission and from progressive disease was obtained while the patients were still on ibrutinib. Cryopreserved peripheral blood mononuclear cells were collected at three points: before therapy, at response, and at either sustained remission or disease progression. Longitudinal samples were available for about 30% of the roughly 86 trial participants. What the work shows at the level of the full study, not this receptor alone: Public clonotypes were rare and either shrank or stayed stable during treatment, and the rise in clonality at ibrutinib response reflected expansion of private clonotypes. Sampling times were not matched between sustained-remission and progressing patients, and lymph node repertoires were not studied. Clonality increased at ibrutinib response, stayed stable in sustained remission, and fell back toward baseline at progression. Baseline clonality was found to be higher than that of age-matched healthy donors and was strongly correlated with circulating CD8+ T-cell counts.

Each clonotype received, on average, about 10x coverage in deep resolution sequencing performed on a MiSeq, where the target depth lay between 1 in 1 million and 1 in 200,000 T cells. The immunoSEQ hsTCRB Kit was used to generate the TCR beta libraries. As for the original processing: ImmunoSEQ Data Assistant and ImmunoSEQ Analyzer were used for data analysis, and V, D and J genes were assigned according to IMGT definitions. Clonality, which ranges from 0 to 1, was calculated as one minus the normalized Shannon entropy of productive rearrangement frequencies. Public clonotype analysis was restricted to overrepresented clonotypes comprising at least 0.05% of each patient's repertoire. Repertoires from around 13 age-matched healthy donors in immuneACCESS were used as clonality controls. The table comes from immuneACCESS by way of TCRdb, which keeps in-frame sequences with V and J called. Part of the clones is missing from these tables; in studies checked, under half for an unresolved V gene and the rest for unknown reasons. V, J and clone size reflect that table, while D and trimming were determined from the DNA. For this sample the table gives tens of thousands of clones, of which 56% were detected only once. The ten largest make up around 21% of the sample.

In this sample, this clone turned up many times. Which antigen it targets is not known. There are no base qualities to consult, and no much larger clone falls within one base. In the paper's terms, the time point label means: approximately 2 years on ibrutinib. Roughly 2 micrograms of genomic DNA were extracted from cryopreserved PBMCs for TCR beta library preparation. High-throughput TCR beta sequencing was performed on longitudinal blood samples from CLL patients receiving ibrutinib monotherapy. The patients were enrolled in a single-center, open-label phase 2 trial of ibrutinib monotherapy. Per the germline V gene, MNHEY is the CDR1 and SVGAGI is the CDR2. The CDR3 covers 15 residues, taking in both the cysteine and the phenylalanine. Only the CDR3 region is kept as DNA, spanning 45 bases read in frame from base 1. The trim is 5 bases for V and 3 bases for J, with a gap of 14 bases between the germline ends.

Sample: PBMCs, taken after 24 months of ibrutinib treatment. The chain employs TRBV6-5 and TRBJ1-5; matching of 6 bases hints at TRBD1 as the D gene. This TCR derives from a human donor with chronic lymphocytic leukemia. Here the CDR3 is given as CASSPFTGFNQPQHF. The nucleotide sequence reads TGTGCCAGCAGTCCCTTTACAGGGTTCAATCAGCCCCAGCATTTT.